This T cell receptor beta chain was recovered during a study of blood T cell repertoires in COVID-19. About the research overall: COVID-19 samples, acute and convalescent, were from the United States, Italy and Spain.

Assay used: immunoSEQ multiplex PCR; TCRdb lists only in-frame clones, some missing. This sample yields around 80,000 clones, of which roughly four fifths are seen a single time; approximately 19% belongs to the top ten. Looked up from germline, CDR1 is MNHEY and CDR2 is SMNVEV (reference sequence). CDR3 size: 14 residues. With 2 bases clipped from V and 10 bases from J, the junction kept 6 bases outside the gene matches. The clonotype was recovered from a woman at least 80 years old with active or convalescent COVID-19. Sequenced sample: peripheral blood. The chain combines TRBV27 with TRBJ1-5, with 9 nucleotides matching TRBD1. CDR3 loop: CASSLTGTGKPQHF. The CDR3 DNA sequence: TGTGCCAGCAGTTTAACCGGGACAGGGAAACCCCAGCATTTT.